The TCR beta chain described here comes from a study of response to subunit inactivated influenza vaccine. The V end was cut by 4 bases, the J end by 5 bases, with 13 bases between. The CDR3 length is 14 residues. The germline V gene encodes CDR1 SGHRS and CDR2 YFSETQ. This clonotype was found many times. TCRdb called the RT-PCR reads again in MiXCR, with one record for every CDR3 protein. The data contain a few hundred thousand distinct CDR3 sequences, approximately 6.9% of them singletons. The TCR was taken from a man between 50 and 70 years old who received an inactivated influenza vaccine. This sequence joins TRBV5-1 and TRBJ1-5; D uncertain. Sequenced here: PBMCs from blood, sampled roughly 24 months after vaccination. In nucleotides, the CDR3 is TGCGCCAGCAGCCTAGGGCCGTTGGATCAGCCCCAGCATTTT. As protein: CASSLGPLDQPQHF.